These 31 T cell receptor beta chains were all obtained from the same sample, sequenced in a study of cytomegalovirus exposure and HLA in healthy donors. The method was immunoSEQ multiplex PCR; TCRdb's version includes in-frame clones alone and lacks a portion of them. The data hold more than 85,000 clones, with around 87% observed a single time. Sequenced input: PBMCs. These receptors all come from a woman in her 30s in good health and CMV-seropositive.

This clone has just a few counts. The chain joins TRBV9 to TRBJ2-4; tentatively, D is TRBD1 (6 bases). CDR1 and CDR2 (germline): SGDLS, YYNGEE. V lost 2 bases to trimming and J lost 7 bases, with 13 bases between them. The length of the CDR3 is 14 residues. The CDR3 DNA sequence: TGTGCCAGCAGCGTGGGGCTTAGGGGGAACATTCAGTACTTC. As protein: CASSVGLRGNIQYF.

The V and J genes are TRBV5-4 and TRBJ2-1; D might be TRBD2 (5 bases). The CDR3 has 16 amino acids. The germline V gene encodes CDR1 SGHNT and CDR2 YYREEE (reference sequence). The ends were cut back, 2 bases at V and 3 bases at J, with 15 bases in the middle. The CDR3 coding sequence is TGTGCCAGCAGCTTCTCTACTAGACTTGGCTACAATGAGCAGTTCTTC. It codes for CASSFSTRLGYNEQFF. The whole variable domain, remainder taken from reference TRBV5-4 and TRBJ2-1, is ETGVTQSPTHLIKTRGQQVTLRCSSQSGHNTVSWYQQALGQGPQFIFQYYREEENGRGNFPPRFSGLQFPNYSSELNVNALELDDSALYLCASSFSTRLGYNEQFFGPGTRLTVL.

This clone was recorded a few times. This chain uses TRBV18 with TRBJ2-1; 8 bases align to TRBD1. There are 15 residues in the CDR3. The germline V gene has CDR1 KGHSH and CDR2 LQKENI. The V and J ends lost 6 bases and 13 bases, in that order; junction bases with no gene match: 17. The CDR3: CASSRSSPTGDPQFF. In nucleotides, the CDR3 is TGTGCCAGCTCCCGATCCTCCCCGACAGGGGACCCCCAGTTCTTC. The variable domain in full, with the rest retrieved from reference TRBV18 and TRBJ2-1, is NAGVMQNPRHLVRRRGQEARLRCSPMKGHSHVYWYRQLPEEGLKFMVYLQKENIIDESGMPKERFSAEFPKEGPSILRIQQVVRGDSAAYFCASSRSSPTGDPQFFGPGTRLTVL.

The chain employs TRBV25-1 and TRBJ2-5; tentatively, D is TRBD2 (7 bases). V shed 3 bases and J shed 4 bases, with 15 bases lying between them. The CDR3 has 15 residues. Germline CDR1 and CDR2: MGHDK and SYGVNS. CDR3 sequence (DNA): TGTGCCAGCAGTGAGGGGGCGGGGGAGGTAGAGACCCAGTACTTC. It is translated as CASSEGAGEVETQYF.

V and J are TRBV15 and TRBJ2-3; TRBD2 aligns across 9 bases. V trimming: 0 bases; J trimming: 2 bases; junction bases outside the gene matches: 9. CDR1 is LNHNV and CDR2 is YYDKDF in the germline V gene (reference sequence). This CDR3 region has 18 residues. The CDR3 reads CATSRDYFSGGYTDTQYF. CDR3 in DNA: TGTGCCACCAGCAGAGACTACTTTAGCGGGGGTTACACAGATACGCAGTATTTT.

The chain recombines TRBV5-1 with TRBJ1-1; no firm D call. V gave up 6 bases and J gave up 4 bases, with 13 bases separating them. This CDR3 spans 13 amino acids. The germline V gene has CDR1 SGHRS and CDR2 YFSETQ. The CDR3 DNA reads TGCGCCAGCAACACACAAGGAGGCACTGAAGCTTTCTTT. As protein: CASNTQGGTEAFF. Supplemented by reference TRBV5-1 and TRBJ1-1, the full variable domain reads KAGVTQTPRYLIKTRGQQVTLSCSPISGHRSVSWYQQTPGQGLQFLFEYFSETQRNKGNFPGRFSGRQFSNSRSEMNVSTLELGDSALYLCASNTQGGTEAFFGQGTRLTVV.

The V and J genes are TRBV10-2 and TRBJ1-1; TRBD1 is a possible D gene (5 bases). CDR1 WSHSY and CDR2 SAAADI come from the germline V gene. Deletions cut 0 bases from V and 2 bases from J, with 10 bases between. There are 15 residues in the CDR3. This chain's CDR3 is CASSESGEPNTEAFF. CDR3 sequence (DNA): TGCGCCAGCAGTGAGTCAGGGGAACCTAACACTGAAGCTTTCTTT.

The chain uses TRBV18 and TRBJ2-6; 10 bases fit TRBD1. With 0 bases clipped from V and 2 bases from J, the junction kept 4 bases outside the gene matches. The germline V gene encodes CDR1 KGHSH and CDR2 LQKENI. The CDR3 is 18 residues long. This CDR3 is CASSPPGQGVTGANVLTF. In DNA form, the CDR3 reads TGTGCCAGCTCACCACCCGGACAGGGGGTAACTGGGGCCAACGTCCTGACTTTC.

CDR3 sequence: CASSLLAGAPNEQFF. Here the CDR3 DNA reads TGTGCCAGCAGCCTCCTAGCGGGGGCCCCCAATGAGCAGTTCTTC. This chain links TRBV7-3 with TRBJ2-1, with 10 positions matching TRBD2. V trimming: 5 bases; J trimming: 6 bases; junction bases outside the gene matches: 7. This CDR3 has 15 residues. Germline CDR1 is SGHTA and CDR2 is FQGTGA.

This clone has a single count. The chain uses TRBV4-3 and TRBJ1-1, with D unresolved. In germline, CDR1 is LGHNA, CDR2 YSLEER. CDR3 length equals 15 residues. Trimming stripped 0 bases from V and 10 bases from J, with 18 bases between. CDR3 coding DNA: TGCGCCAGCAGCCAAGAGTACGGTCCCCACGAGAGAGCTTTCTTT. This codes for CASSQEYGPHERAFF.

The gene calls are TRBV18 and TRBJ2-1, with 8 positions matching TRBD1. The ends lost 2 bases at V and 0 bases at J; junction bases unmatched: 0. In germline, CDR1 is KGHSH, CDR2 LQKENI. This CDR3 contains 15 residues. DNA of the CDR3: TGTGCCAGCTCACCAGACAGGGGCTCCTACAATGAGCAGTTCTTC. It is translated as CASSPDRGSYNEQFF.

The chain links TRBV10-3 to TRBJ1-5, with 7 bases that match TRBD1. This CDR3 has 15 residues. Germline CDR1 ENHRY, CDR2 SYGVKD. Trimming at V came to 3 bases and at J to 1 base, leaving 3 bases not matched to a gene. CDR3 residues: CAISDGTESNQPQHF. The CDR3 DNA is TGTGCCATCAGTGACGGGACAGAAAGCAATCAGCCCCAGCATTTT.

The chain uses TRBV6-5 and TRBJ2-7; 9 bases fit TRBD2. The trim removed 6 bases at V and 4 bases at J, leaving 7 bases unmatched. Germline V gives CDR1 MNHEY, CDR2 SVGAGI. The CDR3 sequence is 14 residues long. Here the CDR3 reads CASRMTSGVYEQYF. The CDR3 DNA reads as TGTGCCAGCAGAATGACTAGCGGAGTTTACGAGCAGTACTTC.

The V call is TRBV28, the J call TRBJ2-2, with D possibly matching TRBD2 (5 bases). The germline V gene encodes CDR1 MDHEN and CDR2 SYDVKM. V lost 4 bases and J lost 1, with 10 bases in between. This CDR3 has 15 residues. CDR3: CASSSIGLNTGELFF. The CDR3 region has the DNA TGTGCCAGCAGTTCTATCGGACTGAACACCGGGGAGCTGTTTTTT.

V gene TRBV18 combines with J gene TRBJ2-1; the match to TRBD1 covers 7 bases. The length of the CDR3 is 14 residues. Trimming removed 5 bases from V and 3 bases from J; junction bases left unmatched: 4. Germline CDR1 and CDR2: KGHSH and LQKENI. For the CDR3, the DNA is TGTGCCAGCTCAACCGGGACAGTCTACAATGAGCAGTTCTTC. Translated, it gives CASSTGTVYNEQFF.

This chain's CDR3 is CASRGLGRQETQYF. CDR3 nucleotides: TGTGCCAGCCGGGGACTAGGGAGGCAAGAGACCCAGTACTTC. The chain links TRBV6-5 to TRBJ2-5; 8 positions match TRBD2. With V trimmed by 8 bases and J by 2 bases, 7 bases remained unmatched. Germline CDR1 reads MNHEY; CDR2 reads SVGAGI. This CDR3 is 14 amino acids long.

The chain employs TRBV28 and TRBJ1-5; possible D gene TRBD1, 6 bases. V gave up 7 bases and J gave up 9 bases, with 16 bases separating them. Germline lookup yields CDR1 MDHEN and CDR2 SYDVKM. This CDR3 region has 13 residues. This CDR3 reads CASNPGVGRPQHF. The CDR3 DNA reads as TGTGCCAGCAACCCAGGGGTAGGGAGGCCCCAGCATTTT.

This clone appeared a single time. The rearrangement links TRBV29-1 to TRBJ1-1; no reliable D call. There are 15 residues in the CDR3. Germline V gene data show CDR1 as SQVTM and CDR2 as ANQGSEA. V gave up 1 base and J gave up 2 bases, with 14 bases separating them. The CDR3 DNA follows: TGCAGCGTTGAAGTATTGGCTAGACGTAACACTGAAGCTTTCTTT. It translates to CSVEVLARRNTEAFF.

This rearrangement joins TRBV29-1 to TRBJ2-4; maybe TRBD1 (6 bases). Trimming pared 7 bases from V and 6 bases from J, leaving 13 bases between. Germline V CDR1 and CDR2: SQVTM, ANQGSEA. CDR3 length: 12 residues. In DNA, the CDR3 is TGCAGCGCAATCAAACAGGGAAACATTCAGTACTTC. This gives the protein CSAIKQGNIQYF. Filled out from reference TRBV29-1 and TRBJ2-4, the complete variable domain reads SAVISQKPSRDICQRGTSLTIQCQVDSQVTMMFWYRQQPGQSLTLIATANQGSEATYESGFVIDKFPISRPNLTFSTLTVSNMSPEDSSIYLCSAIKQGNIQYFGAGTRLSVL.

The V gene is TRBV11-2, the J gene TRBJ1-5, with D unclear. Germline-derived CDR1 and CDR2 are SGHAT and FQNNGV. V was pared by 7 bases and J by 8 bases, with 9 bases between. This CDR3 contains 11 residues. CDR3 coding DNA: TGTGCCAGCACCTCTTCAGAGCCCCAGCATTTT. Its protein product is CASTSSEPQHF.

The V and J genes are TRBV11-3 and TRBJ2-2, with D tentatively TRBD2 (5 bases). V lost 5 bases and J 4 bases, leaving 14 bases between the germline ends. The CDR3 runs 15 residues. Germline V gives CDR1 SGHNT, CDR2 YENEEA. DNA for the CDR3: TGTGCCAGCAGCCGTAGCGACTATTCCACCGGGGAGCTGTTTTTT. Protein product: CASSRSDYSTGELFF.

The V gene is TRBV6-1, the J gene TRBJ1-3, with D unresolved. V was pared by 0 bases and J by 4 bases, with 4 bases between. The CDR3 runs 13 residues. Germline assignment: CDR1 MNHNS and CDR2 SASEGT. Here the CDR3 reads CASSEASGNTIYF. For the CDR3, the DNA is TGTGCCAGCAGTGAAGCGTCGGGAAACACCATATATTTT.

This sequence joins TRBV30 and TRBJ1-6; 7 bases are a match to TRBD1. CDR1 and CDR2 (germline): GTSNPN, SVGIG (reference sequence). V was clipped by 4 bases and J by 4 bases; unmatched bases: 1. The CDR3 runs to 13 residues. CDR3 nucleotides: TGTGCCTGGAACAGGGGATATAATTCACCCCTCCACTTT. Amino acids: CAWNRGYNSPLHF.

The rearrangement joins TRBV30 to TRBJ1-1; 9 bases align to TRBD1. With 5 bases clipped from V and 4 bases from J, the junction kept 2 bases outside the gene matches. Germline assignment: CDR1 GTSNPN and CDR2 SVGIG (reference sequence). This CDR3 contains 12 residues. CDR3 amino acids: CAWETGGTEAFF. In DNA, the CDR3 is TGTGCCTGGGAGACAGGGGGCACTGAAGCTTTCTTT.

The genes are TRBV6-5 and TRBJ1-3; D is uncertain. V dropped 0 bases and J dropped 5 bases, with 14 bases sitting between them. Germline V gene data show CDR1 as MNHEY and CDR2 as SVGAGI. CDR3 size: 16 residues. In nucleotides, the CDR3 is TGTGCCAGCAGTTACTCTATGGAGGGCGTCAGAAACACCATATATTTT. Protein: CASSYSMEGVRNTIYF.

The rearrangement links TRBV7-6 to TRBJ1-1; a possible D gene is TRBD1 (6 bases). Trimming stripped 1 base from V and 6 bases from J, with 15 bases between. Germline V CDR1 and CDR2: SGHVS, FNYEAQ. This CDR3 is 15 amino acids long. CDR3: CASSLVGGGLAEAFF. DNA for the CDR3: TGTGCCAGCAGCTTAGTCGGGGGGGGCTTAGCTGAAGCTTTCTTT.

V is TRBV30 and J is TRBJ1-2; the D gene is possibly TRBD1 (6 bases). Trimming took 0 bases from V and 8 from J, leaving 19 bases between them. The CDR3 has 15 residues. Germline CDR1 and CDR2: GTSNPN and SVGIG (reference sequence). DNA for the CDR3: TGTGCCTGGAGTGTAGGGCAGGGGAATTATTGGGGCTACACCTTC. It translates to CAWSVGQGNYWGYTF.

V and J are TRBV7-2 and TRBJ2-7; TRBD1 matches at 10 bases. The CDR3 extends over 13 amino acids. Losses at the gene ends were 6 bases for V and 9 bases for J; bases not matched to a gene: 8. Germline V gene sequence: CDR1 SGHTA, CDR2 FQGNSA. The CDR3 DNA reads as TGTGCCAGCAGTTCGACAGGGGGCTTGGCGCAGTACTTC. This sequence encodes CASSSTGGLAQYF.

The chain's CDR3 is CASSVQGNSYEQYF. The CDR3 region has the DNA TGTGCCAGCAGTGTACAGGGTAACTCCTACGAGCAGTACTTC. This chain links TRBV6-1 with TRBJ2-7, with D maybe TRBD1 (6 bases). The CDR3 loop spans 14 amino acids. V was clipped by 4 bases and J by 0 bases, with 10 bases between them. From germline, CDR1 is MNHNS and CDR2 SASEGT.

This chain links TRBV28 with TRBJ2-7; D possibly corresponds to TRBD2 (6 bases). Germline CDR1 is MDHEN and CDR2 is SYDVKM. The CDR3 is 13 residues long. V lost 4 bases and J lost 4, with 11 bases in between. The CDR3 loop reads CASSWGDGYEQYF. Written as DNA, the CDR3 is TGTGCCAGCAGTTGGGGGGACGGGTACGAGCAGTACTTC.

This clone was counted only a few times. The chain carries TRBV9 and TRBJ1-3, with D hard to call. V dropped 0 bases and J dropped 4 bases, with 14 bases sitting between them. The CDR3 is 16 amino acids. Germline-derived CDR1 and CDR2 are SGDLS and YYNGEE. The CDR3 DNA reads TGTGCCAGCAGCGTAGTCCCCTCAGGAGGCGGAAACACCATATATTTT. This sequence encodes CASSVVPSGGGNTIYF.